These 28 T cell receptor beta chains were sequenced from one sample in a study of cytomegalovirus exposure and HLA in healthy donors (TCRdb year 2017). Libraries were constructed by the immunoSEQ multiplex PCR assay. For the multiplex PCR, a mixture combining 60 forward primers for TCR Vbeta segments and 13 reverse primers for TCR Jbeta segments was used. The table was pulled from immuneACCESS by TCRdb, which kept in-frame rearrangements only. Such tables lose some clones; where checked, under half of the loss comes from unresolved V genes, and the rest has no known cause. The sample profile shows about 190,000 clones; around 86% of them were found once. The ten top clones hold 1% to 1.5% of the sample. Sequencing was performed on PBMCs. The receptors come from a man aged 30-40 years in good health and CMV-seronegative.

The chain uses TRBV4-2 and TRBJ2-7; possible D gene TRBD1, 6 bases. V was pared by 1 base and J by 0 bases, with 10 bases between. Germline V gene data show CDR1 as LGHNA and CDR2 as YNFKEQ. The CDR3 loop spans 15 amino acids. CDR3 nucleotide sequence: TGTGCCAGCAGCCAAGCAAGGGGGAGCTCCTACGAGCAGTACTTC. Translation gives CASSQARGSSYEQYF.

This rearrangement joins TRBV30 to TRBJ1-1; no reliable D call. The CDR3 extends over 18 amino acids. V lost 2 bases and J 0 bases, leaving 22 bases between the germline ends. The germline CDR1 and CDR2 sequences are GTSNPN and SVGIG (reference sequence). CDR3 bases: TGTGCCTGGAGTAAATTCCTTTTCACTGCGCAAATGAACACTGAAGCTTTCTTT. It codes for CAWSKFLFTAQMNTEAFF.

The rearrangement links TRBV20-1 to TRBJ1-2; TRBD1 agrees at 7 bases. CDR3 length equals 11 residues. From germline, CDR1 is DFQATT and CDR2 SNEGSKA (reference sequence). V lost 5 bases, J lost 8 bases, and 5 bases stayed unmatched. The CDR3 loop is CSAARGFGYTF. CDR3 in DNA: TGCAGTGCTGCCAGGGGGTTCGGCTACACCTTC.

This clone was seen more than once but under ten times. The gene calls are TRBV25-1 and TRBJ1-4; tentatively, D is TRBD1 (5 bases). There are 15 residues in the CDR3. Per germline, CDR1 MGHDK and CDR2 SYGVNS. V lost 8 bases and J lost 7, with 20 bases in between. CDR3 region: CASAEEDWRGEKLFF. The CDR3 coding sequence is TGTGCCAGCGCCGAAGAAGATTGGAGGGGTGAAAAACTGTTTTTT.

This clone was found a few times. CDR3 nucleotides: TGTGCCAGCAGTTACTCAGTGGAGGGATTCTATGGCTACACCTTC. It yields the protein CASSYSVEGFYGYTF. The chain carries TRBV6-5 and TRBJ1-2; no firm D call. The CDR3 has 15 residues. The germline V and J ends were trimmed by 0 bases and 4 bases, with 12 bases remaining between them. Germline V CDR1 and CDR2: MNHEY, SVGAGI.

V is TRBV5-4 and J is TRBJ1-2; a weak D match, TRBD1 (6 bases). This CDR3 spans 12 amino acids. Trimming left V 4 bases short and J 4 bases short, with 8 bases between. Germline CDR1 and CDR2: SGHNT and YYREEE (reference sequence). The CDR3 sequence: CASSTGFYGYTF. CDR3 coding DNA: TGTGCCAGCAGCACAGGGTTCTATGGCTACACCTTC.

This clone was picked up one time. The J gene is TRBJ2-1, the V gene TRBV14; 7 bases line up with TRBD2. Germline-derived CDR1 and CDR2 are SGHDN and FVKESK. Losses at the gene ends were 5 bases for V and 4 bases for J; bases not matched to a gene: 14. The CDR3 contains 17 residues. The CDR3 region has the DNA TGTGCCAGCAGCTCACCTGGACGGGAGGTCGAATACAATGAGCAGTTCTTC. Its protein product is CASSSPGREVEYNEQFF. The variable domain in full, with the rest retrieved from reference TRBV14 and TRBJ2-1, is EAGVTQFPSHSVIEKGQTVTLRCDPISGHDNLYWYRRVMGKEIKFLLHFVKESKQDESGMPNNRFLAERTGGTYSTLKVQPAELEDSGVYFCASSSPGREVEYNEQFFGPGTRLTVL.

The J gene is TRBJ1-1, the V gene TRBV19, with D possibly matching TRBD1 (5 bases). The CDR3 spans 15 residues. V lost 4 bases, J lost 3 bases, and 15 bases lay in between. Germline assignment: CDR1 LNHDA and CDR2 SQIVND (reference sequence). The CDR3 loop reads CASSTWFKGDTEAFF. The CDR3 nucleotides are TGTGCCAGTAGTACTTGGTTCAAAGGGGACACTGAAGCTTTCTTT.

The CDR3 coding sequence is TGTGCCAGCAGCTTAGGTTCGCAGTCTCGTCAGCCCCAGCATTTT. Amino acids: CASSLGSQSRQPQHF. The J gene is TRBJ1-5, the V gene TRBV7-6, with D uncertain. Deletions cut 1 base from V and 6 bases from J, with 13 bases between. The CDR3 consists of 15 residues. The germline V gene has CDR1 SGHVS and CDR2 FNYEAQ.

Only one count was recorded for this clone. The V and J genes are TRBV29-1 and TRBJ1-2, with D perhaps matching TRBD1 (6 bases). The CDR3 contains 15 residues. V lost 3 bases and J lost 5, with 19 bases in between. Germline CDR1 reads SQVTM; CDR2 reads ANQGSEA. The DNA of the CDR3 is TGCAGCGTTGAGTCGGGACACACCGGCCCGTATGGCTACACCTTC. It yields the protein CSVESGHTGPYGYTF. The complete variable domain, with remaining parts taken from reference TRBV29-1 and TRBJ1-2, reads SAVISQKPSRDICQRGTSLTIQCQVDSQVTMMFWYRQQPGQSLTLIATANQGSEATYESGFVIDKFPISRPNLTFSTLTVSNMSPEDSSIYLCSVESGHTGPYGYTFGSGTRLTVV.

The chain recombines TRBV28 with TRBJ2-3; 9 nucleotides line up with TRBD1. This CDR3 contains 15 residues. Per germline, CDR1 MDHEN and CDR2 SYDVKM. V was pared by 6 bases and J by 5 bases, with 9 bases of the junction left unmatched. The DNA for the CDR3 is TGTGCCAGCAGGACAGGGGGTGTTTTCGTAGATACGCAGTATTTT. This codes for CASRTGGVFVDTQYF. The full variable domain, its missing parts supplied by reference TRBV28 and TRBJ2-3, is DVKVTQSSRYLVKRTGEKVFLECVQDMDHENMFWYRQDPGLGLRLIYFSYDVKMKEKGDIPEGYSVSREKKERFSLILESASTNQTSMYLCASRTGGVFVDTQYFGPGTRLTVL.

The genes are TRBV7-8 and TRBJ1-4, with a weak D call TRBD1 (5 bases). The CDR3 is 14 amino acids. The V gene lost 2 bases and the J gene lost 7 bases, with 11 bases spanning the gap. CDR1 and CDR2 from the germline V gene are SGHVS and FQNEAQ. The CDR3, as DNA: TGTGCCAGCAGCTTAACACAGGAGGGTGAAAAACTGTTTTTT. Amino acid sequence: CASSLTQEGEKLFF.

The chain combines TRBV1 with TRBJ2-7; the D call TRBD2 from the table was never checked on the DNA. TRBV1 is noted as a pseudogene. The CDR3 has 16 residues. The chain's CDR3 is CTSSQDPRDFPYEQYF. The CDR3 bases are TGCACCAGCAGCCAAGATCCTAGGGACTTCCCTTACGAGCAGTACTTC.

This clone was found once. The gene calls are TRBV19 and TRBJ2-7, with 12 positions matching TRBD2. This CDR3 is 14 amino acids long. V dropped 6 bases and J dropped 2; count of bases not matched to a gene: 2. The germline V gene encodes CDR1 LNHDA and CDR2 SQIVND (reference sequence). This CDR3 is CASRLAGGPYEQYF. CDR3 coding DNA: TGTGCCAGTAGGCTAGCGGGAGGGCCCTACGAGCAGTACTTC.

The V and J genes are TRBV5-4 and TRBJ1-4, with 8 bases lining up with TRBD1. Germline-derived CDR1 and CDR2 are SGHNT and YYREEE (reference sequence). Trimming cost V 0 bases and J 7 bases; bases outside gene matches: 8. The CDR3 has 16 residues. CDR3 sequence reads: CASSLALGRGREKLFF. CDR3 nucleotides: TGTGCCAGCAGCTTGGCTTTGGGCAGGGGGCGTGAAAAACTGTTTTTT.

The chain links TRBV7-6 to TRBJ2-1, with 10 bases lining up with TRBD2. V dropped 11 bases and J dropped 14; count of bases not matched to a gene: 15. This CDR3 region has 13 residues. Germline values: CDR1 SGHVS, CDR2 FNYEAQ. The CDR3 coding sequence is TGTGCCTCCGGACAGGAGCTAGCGGGAGATAAGTTCTTC. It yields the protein CASGQELAGDKFF. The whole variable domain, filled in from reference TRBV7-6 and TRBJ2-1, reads GAGVSQSPRYKVTKRGQDVALRCDPISGHVSLYWYRQALGQGPEFLTYFNYEAQQDKSGLPNDRFSAERPEGSISTLTIQRTEQRDSAMYRCASGQELAGDKFFGPGTRLTVL.

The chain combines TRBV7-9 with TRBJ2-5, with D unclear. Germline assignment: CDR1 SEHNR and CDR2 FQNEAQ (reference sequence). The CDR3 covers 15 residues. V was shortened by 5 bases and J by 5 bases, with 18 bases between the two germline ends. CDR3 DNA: TGTGCCAGCAGCCGAACGCATCTAGGCCGGGAGACCCAGTACTTC. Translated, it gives CASSRTHLGRETQYF. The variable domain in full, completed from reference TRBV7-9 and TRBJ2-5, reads DTGVSQNPRHKITKRGQNVTFRCDPISEHNRLYWYRQTLGQGPEFLTYFQNEAQLEKSRLLSDRFSAERPKGSFSTLEIQRTEQGDSAMYLCASSRTHLGRETQYFGPGTRLLVL.

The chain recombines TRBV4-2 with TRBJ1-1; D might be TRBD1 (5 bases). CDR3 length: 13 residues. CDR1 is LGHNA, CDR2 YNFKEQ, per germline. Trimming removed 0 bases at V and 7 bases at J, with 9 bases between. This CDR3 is CASSQEPGFEAFF. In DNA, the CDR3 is TGTGCCAGCAGCCAAGAGCCAGGGTTTGAAGCTTTCTTT.

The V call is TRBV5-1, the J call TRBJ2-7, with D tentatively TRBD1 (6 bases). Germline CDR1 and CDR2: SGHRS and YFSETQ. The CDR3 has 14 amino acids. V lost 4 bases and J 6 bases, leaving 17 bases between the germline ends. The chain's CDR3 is CASSPIGQRSEQYF. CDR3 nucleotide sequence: TGCGCCAGCAGCCCGATCGGACAGCGGAGCGAGCAGTACTTC.

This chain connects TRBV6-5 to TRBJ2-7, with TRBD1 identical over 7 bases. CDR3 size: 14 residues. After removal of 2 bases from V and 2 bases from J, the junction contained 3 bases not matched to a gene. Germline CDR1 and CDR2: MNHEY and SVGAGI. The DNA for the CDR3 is TGTGCCAGCAGTTACGGGACAGCACCCTACGAGCAGTACTTC. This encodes CASSYGTAPYEQYF.

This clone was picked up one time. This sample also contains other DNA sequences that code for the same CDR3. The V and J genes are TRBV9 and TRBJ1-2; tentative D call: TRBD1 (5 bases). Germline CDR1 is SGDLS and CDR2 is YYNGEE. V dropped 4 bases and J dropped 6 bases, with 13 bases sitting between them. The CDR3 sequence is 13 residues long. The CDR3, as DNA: TGTGCCAGCAGCCCGCTTGGGGGGGATGGCTACACCTTC. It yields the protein CASSPLGGDGYTF. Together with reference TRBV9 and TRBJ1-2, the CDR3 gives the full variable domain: DSGVTQTPKHLITATGQRVTLRCSPRSGDLSVYWYQQSLDQGLQFLIQYYNGEERAKGNILERFSAQQFPDLHSELNLSSLELGDSALYFCASSPLGGDGYTFGSGTRLTVV.

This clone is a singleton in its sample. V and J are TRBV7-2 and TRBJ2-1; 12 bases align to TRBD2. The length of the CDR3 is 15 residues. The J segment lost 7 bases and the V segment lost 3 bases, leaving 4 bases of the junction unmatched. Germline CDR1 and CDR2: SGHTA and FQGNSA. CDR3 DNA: TGTGCCAGCAGCTTGCCGACTAGCGGGAGAAATGAGCAGTTCTTC. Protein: CASSLPTSGRNEQFF. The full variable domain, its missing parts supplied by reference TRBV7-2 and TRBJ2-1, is GAGVSQSPSNKVTEKGKDVELRCDPISGHTALYWYRQSLGQGLEFLIYFQGNSAPDKSGLPSDRFSAERTGGSVSTLTIQRTQQEDSAVYLCASSLPTSGRNEQFFGPGTRLTVL.

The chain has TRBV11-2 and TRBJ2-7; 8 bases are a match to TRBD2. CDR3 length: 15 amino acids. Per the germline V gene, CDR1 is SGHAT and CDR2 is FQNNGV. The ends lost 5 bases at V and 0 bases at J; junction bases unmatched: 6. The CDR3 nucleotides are TGTGCCAGCAGCCGCCGCGGGGGGAGCTCCTACGAGCAGTACTTC. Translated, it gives CASSRRGGSSYEQYF.

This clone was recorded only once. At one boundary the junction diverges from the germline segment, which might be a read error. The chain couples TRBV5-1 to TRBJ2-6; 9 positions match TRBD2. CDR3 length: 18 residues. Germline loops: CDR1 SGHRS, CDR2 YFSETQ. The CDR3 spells CASSLKRLAETGANGLTF. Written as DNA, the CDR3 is TGCGCCAGCAGCTTGAAGAGACTAGCGGAAACTGGGGCCAACGGCCTGACTTTC.

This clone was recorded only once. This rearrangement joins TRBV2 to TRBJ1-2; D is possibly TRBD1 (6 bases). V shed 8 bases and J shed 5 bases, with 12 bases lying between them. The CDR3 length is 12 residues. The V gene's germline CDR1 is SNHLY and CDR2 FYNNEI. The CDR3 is CASGGGGYGYTF. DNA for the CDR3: TGTGCCAGCGGGGGAGGGGGTTATGGCTACACCTTC.

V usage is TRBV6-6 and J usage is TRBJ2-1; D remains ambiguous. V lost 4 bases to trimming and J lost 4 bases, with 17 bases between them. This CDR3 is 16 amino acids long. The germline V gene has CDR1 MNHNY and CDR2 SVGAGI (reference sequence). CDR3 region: CASSSELLALYNEQFF. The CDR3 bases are TGTGCCAGCAGTTCGGAACTACTGGCCCTTTACAATGAGCAGTTCTTC.

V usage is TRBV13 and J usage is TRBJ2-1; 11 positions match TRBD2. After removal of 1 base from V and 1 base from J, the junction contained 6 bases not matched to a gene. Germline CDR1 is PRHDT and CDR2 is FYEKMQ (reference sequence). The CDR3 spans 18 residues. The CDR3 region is CASSLVGTSGKSYNEQFF. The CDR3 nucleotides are TGTGCCAGCAGCTTAGTAGGGACTAGCGGAAAGTCCTACAATGAGCAGTTCTTC.

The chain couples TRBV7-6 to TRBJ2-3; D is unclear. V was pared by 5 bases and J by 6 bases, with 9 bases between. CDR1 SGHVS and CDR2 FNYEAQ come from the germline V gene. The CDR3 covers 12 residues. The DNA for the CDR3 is TGTGCCAGCAGCCCCCTGGGCGATACGCAGTATTTT. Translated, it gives CASSPLGDTQYF.